This is a list of T cell receptor beta chains from one sample in a study of blood T cells in healthy people across ages. TCRdb re-analysed the 5' RACE reads in MiXCR, keeping a single row per CDR3 protein. The profile covers approximately 810,000 distinct CDR3 sequences, with 29% appearing a single time and 15% to 20% taken by the ten largest. The source material was blood. Receptors were obtained from a woman older than 75 in good health. Both conserved end residues are part of each CDR3. A D gene is named only where the DNA matches it firmly. The size of a clone is reported for some rows only, either as once, few or many, or as a class for expanded clones.

-,many,TRBV6-2/TRBV6-3,TRBJ2-5,TGTGCCAGCAGTTACCTGGCAGGATGGGGAAAGACCCAGTACTTC,CASSYLAGWGKTQYF
-,-,TRBV28,TRBJ2-5,TGTGCCAGCAGTGAGGTGAACGGGGAGACCCAGTACTTC,CASSEVNGETQYF
-,once,TRBV7-3,TRBJ2-4,TGTGCCAGCAGCTTATCGGACAGCTACAAAAACATTCAGTACTTC,CASSLSDSYKNIQYF
TRBD2,many,TRBV4-3,TRBJ2-5,TGCGCCAGCAGCCAAACTAGCGGGGGATCGAGATGGGAGACCCAGTACTTC,CASSQTSGGSRWETQYF
TRBD1,-,TRBV18,TRBJ2-7,TGTGCCAGCTCACAAACCGGACAGGGGGCGTACGAGCAGTACTTC,CASSQTGQGAYEQYF
TRBD1,once,TRBV6-1,TRBJ2-5,TGTGCCAGCAGCCCAAACCGGGACAGAATCCCCCAAGAGACCCAGTACTTC,CASSPNRDRIPQETQYF
TRBD2,few,TRBV7-2,TRBJ2-2,TGTGCCAGCAGGCTAACGGGGGGGAACACCGGGGAGCTGTTTTTT,CASRLTGGNTGELFF
TRBD2,once,TRBV29-1,TRBJ2-7,TGCAGCGGAGCGGGGGGGCGATACGAGCAGTACTTC,CSGAGGRYEQYF
-,few,TRBV5-1,TRBJ1-2,TGCGCCAGCAGCCCTACCGACAGGCTCATCCGGCATGGCTACACCTTC,CASSPTDRLIRHGYTF
TRBD2,-,TRBV20-1,TRBJ2-3,TGCAGTGCTAGAACTGGCGGGGGGGCGGATACGCAGTATTTT,CSARTGGGADTQYF
-,few,TRBV7-2,TRBJ1-5,TGTGCCAGCAGCTCTATGCGGGGCGGAACGTTGTCCCAGCATTTT,CASSSMRGGTLSQHF
-,-,TRBV7-2,TRBJ2-3,TGTGCCAGCAGCTTAGTTGCCGGACTACGCACAGATACGCAGTATTTT,CASSLVAGLRTDTQYF
-,many,TRBV20-1,TRBJ2-3,TGCAGTGCTAGGATCGCGGCTACAGATACGCAGTATTTT,CSARIAATDTQYF
-,few,TRBV20-1,TRBJ1-1,TGCAGTGCTAGGGGAGGAAAAGTTAGTAACACTGAAGCTTTCTTT,CSARGGKVSNTEAFF
TRBD2,-,TRBV12-3/TRBV12-4,TRBJ2-2,TGTGCCAGCAGCCCGCTGACTAGCGGGGGGAACGGGGAGCTGTTTTTT,CASSPLTSGGNGELFF
-,-,TRBV7-2,TRBJ2-2,TGTGCCAGCAGCGGACGACCCAGCGCCGGGGAGCTGTTTTTT,CASSGRPSAGELFF
-,few,TRBV18,TRBJ2-1,TGTGCCAGCTCACCCACCACGAGGGGGGGCTCCTACAATGAGCAGTTCTTC,CASSPTTRGGSYNEQFF
-,few,TRBV7-9,TRBJ1-2,TGTGCCAGCAGCCCATCTCCTCCAGGGGCACGGTTTGGCTACACCTTC,CASSPSPPGARFGYTF
TRBD2,-,TRBV20-1,TRBJ2-5,TGCAGTGCCCTATCGCGGGGGAACCAAGAGACCCAGTACTTC,CSALSRGNQETQYF
-,many,TRBV12-3/TRBV12-4,TRBJ2-7,TGTGCCAGCAGTTTCCCCACAGGAGATGGGGGATTGGGTTACGAGCAGTACTTC,CASSFPTGDGGLGYEQYF
TRBD1,-,TRBV7-2,TRBJ1-1,TGTGCCAGCAGCTTACAGACGGGACAGGGACTTGCTGAAGCTTTCTTT,CASSLQTGQGLAEAFF
TRBD1,few,TRBV7-2,TRBJ1-1,TGTGCCAGCAGCGCGGGACAGGCGGTTGAAGCTTTCTTT,CASSAGQAVEAFF
TRBD2,many,TRBV5-1,TRBJ2-5,TGCGCCAGCAGCTACCAAGGGACTAGCGGGGGCGAAGAGACCCAGTACTTC,CASSYQGTSGGEETQYF
TRBD1,few,TRBV7-6,TRBJ1-1,TGTGCCAGCAGCTTCGGACAGGGGCGAGTGAACACTGAAGCTTTCTTT,CASSFGQGRVNTEAFF
-,once,TRBV27,TRBJ2-7,TGTGCCAGCAGTTTATCGGGGACACTTACCTACGAGCAGTACTTC,CASSLSGTLTYEQYF
TRBD1,few,TRBV27,TRBJ1-1,TGTGCCAGCAGGGACGACAGGGCTTCGGCCGAAGCTTTCTTT,CASRDDRASAEAFF
-,-,TRBV28,TRBJ1-1,TGTGCCAGCAGACGACAGATCATGAACACTGAAGCTTTCTTT,CASRRQIMNTEAFF
-,many,TRBV24-1,TRBJ2-5,TGTGCCACCAGTGGCCTCAGGGGGACTGAGACCCAGTACTTC,CATSGLRGTETQYF
TRBD1,-,TRBV28,TRBJ1-2,TGTGCCAGCGGAAGGGGACAGTCAGGTTTCTATGGCTACACCTTC,CASGRGQSGFYGYTF
-,once,TRBV12-3/TRBV12-4,TRBJ2-2,TGTGCCAGCAGTTTCGGACAGTACACCGGGGGGCTGTTTTTT,CASSFGQYTGGLFF
TRBD1,once,TRBV12-3/TRBV12-4,TRBJ2-3,TGTGCCAGCAGCAGGACAGGGGGTCTGGAGAATACGCAGTATTTT,CASSRTGGLENTQYF
-,many,TRBV2,TRBJ2-5,TGTGCCAGCAGTGAGTTGGTAGGGTACCAAGAGACCCAGTACTTC,CASSELVGYQETQYF
TRBD1,-,TRBV5-1,TRBJ2-7,TGCGCCAGCAGCACGGACAGGGCCCTCGACGAGCAGTACTTC,CASSTDRALDEQYF
TRBD2,-,TRBV24-1,TRBJ2-5,TGTGCCACCAGTGATTTGGGGACTAATCAAGAGACCCAGTACTTC,CATSDLGTNQETQYF
-,few,TRBV14,TRBJ1-6,TGTGCCAGCAGCCAGGGAAACTATCCACCCCTCCACTTT,CASSQGNYPPLHF
TRBD1,-,TRBV5-1,TRBJ1-4,TGCGCCAGCAGAAAGGGACAGGGGCTTAGCAATGAAAAACTGTTTTTT,CASRKGQGLSNEKLFF
-,many,TRBV20-1,TRBJ2-5,TGCAGTGCTAGAGTCGGTGGAGGGACAGACCAAGAGACCCAGTACTTC,CSARVGGGTDQETQYF
-,many,TRBV7-2,TRBJ2-5,TGTGCCAGCAGCTCGAGTTGGCAAGAGACCCAGTACTTC,CASSSSWQETQYF
-,few,TRBV27,TRBJ2-7,TGTGCCAGCAGTTTAGGCGCAGGGCCGACCTACGAGCAGTACTTC,CASSLGAGPTYEQYF
-,few,TRBV30,TRBJ1-2,TGTGCCTGGAACCTAAACTATGGCTACACCTTC,CAWNLNYGYTF
-,many,TRBV7-8,TRBJ2-7,TGTGCCAGCAGCTCCATCCGGCTGAGCGCCCGGTTGGGGTACGAGCAGTACTTC,CASSSIRLSARLGYEQYF
TRBD1,-,TRBV20-1,TRBJ1-1,TGCAGTGCTAGAGGAGCGACAGGGTTGAACACTGAAGCTTTCTTT,CSARGATGLNTEAFF
-,-,TRBV6-5,TRBJ2-1,TGTGCCACCGCCCGGCGTGGGAGTAATGAGCAGTTCTTC,CATARRGSNEQFF
-,many,TRBV29-1,TRBJ2-4,TGCAGCGTTGAAAAGAAGGTGAAACTAATCAACATTCAGTACTTC,CSVEKKVKLINIQYF
-,-,TRBV2,TRBJ2-5,TGTGCCAGCAGTGGGGCGGGGAGAAATCAAGAGACCCAGGACTTC,CASSGAGRNQETQDF
TRBD2,-,TRBV6-5,TRBJ2-1,TGTGCCAGCAGTTACACGGGAGCGGGGGATTTTTACAATGAGCAGTTCTTC,CASSYTGAGDFYNEQFF
-,many,TRBV7-2,TRBJ2-7,TGTGCCAGCAGCATTGGGTGGTCCTACGAGCAGTACTTC,CASSIGWSYEQYF
TRBD2,-,TRBV20-1,TRBJ2-7,TGCAGTGCTAGAGTGGCGGGAGTAGGCCACGAGCAGTACTTC,CSARVAGVGHEQYF
-,few,TRBV4-3,TRBJ1-6,TGCGCCAGCAGCCAAATCTATGGGACCAATTCACCCCTCCACTTT,CASSQIYGTNSPLHF
-,-,TRBV20-1,TRBJ1-2,TGCAGTGCTAGGCTCCAGGGACGTGGCTACACCTTC,CSARLQGRGYTF
-,-,TRBV10-2,TRBJ2-5,TGCGCCAGCAGTGAGTTCAAAAGGACAATCCAAGAGACCCAGTACTTC,CASSEFKRTIQETQYF
TRBD1,-,TRBV27,TRBJ1-5,TGTGCCAGCAGAAGACAGGGTAGGGTTGGCAATCAGCCCCAGCATTTT,CASRRQGRVGNQPQHF
-,-,TRBV25-1,TRBJ1-1,TGTGCCAGCAACACCTCACCGGGGGCGAACACTGAAGCTTTCTTT,CASNTSPGANTEAFF
-,-,TRBV6-1,TRBJ2-1,TGTGCCAGCATGGTCAGGGAGAAAGAGACCCAGTTCTTC,CASMVREKETQFF
TRBD1,-,TRBV5-5,TRBJ1-2,TGTGCCAGCAGCTTGGACGTGGGACAGAGTTTCCGCTACACCTTC,CASSLDVGQSFRYTF